Below are 2 T cell receptor beta chains sequenced from a single sample in a study of cytomegalovirus exposure and HLA in healthy donors. Primers for the PCR totalled 60 Vbeta and 13 Jbeta. Assay used: immunoSEQ multiplex PCR; TCRdb lists only in-frame clones, some missing. The sample includes about 130,000 clones. Sequenced: PBMCs. The receptor source for this set is a man younger than 45 in good health and CMV-seronegative.

This CDR3 is CAWREGTYEQYF. CDR3 nucleotide sequence: TGTGCCTGGAGAGAGGGAACCTACGAGCAGTACTTC. The genes are TRBV30 and TRBJ2-7; D is possibly TRBD2 (5 bases). V was trimmed by 3 bases and J by 2 bases, leaving 8 bases between them. Germline CDR1 is GTSNPN and CDR2 is SVGIG (reference sequence). The CDR3 has 12 amino acids.

This chain connects TRBV25-1 to TRBJ1-1, with 10 positions matching TRBD1. The CDR3 contains 14 residues. V shed 4 bases, J shed 2 bases, and the junction held 1 base outside the gene matches. CDR1 is MGHDK and CDR2 is SYGVNS in the germline V gene. CDR3 nucleotide sequence: TGTGCCAGCAGTGGGGACAGGGGAAACACTGAAGCTTTCTTT. This encodes CASSGDRGNTEAFF.